The rows below give T cell receptor beta chains drawn from one sample of a study of cytomegalovirus exposure and HLA in healthy donors. TCRdb's copy holds only in-frame clones and misses some; the assay was immunoSEQ multiplex PCR. This table holds approximately 190,000 clones, 70% to 80% found once. The sequencing input was PBMCs. The origin of the receptors is a woman aged 30 to 39 in good health and CMV-seropositive. Each CDR3 is given with its conserved first and last residue. The D gene is left open where the match is weak. The size field is filled for only some rows; it gives once, few, many or a size class.

>-|once|TRBJ1-2|TRBV30
CAWSVNSIYGYTF
TGTGCCTGGAGTGTAAACAGTATCTATGGCTACACCTTC
>TRBD2|-|TRBJ2-1|TRBV30
CAWSSGGYEQFF
TGTGCCTGGAGTAGCGGGGGGTATGAGCAGTTCTTC
>-|-|TRBJ2-1|TRBV4-1
CASSASSNEQFF
TGCGCCAGCAGCGCAAGTAGCAATGAGCAGTTCTTC
>-|-|TRBJ1-1|TRBV27
CASSLADSMAEAFF
TGTGCCAGCAGTTTAGCGGACAGCATGGCTGAAGCTTTCTTT
>-|few|TRBJ1-1|TRBV28
CASSLGQTNTEAFF
TGTGCCAGCAGTTTGGGGCAGACGAACACTGAAGCTTTCTTT
>-|-|TRBJ1-3|TRBV5-5
CASSSLSSGNTIYF
TGTGCCAGCAGCTCCCTAAGTTCTGGAAACACCATATATTTT
>-|-|TRBJ1-2|TRBV11-2
CASSPRQAANYGYTF
TGTGCCAGCAGTCCGAGACAGGCAGCTAACTATGGCTACACCTTC
>-|-|TRBJ1-6|TRBV27
CASRLWTDNSPLHF
TGTGCCAGCAGATTGTGGACAGATAATTCACCCCTCCACTTT
>-|-|TRBJ2-1|TRBV29-1
CSVDSRSEQFF
TGCAGCGTTGATTCGAGGAGTGAGCAGTTCTTC
>-|-|TRBJ2-2|TRBV7-3
CASSPQGGAGELFF
TGTGCCAGCAGCCCCCAGGGGGGAGCCGGGGAGCTGTTTTTT
>-|-|TRBJ2-7|TRBV4-1
CASSQGPRGRSYEQYF
TGCGCCAGCAGCCAAGGGCCCCGAGGCCGATCCTACGAGCAGTACTTC
>-|-|TRBJ2-3|TRBV5-4
CASSFGGAQGSDTQYF
TGTGCCAGCAGCTTTGGTGGCGCACAGGGCTCAGATACGCAGTATTTT
>TRBD1|-|TRBJ1-4|TRBV11-2
CASSPTGGLEEKLFF
TGTGCCAGCAGCCCTACAGGGGGCTTGGAGGAAAAACTGTTTTTT
>-|-|TRBJ2-7|TRBV4-3
CASSPNFGYEQYF
TGCGCCAGCAGCCCTAATTTTGGCTACGAGCAGTACTTC
>-|-|TRBJ2-7|TRBV5-4
CASSLSQDLYEQYF
TGTGCCAGCAGCTTATCACAGGACCTCTACGAGCAGTACTTC
>-|-|TRBJ1-1|TRBV14
CASSPAGFRSEAFF
TGTGCCAGCTCGCCGGCAGGGTTTAGATCTGAAGCTTTCTTT
>-|-|TRBJ2-7|TRBV6-1
CASRRALGTYEQYF
TGTGCCAGCAGGAGGGCTTTAGGGACCTACGAGCAGTACTTC
>-|-|TRBJ2-2|TRBV7-7
CASSLNSGAAVGELFF
TGTGCCAGCAGCCTAAATAGCGGAGCGGCTGTCGGGGAGCTGTTTTTT
>-|-|TRBJ2-7|TRBV5-1
CASIGGGEQYF
TGCGCCAGCATCGGGGGAGGCGAGCAGTACTTC
>-|-|TRBJ2-5|TRBV6-6
CASSYTRRETQYF
TGTGCCAGCAGTTACACCCGGAGGGAGACCCAGTACTTC
>-|-|TRBJ2-3|TRBV5-1
CASSSSVSTDTQYF
TGCGCCAGCAGCAGTTCAGTTAGCACAGATACGCAGTATTTT
>TRBD1|-|TRBJ2-7|TRBV28
CASSLGGQGAHEQYF
TGTGCCAGCAGTTTAGGGGGACAGGGGGCACACGAGCAGTACTTC
>TRBD1|-|TRBJ2-3|TRBV7-3
CASSFGTEVTDTQYF
TGTGCCAGCAGCTTCGGGACAGAAGTCACAGATACGCAGTATTTT
>-|-|TRBJ2-7|TRBV5-8
CASSLPGLTYEQYF
TGTGCCAGCAGCTTACCCGGGTTAACCTACGAGCAGTACTTC
>-|-|TRBJ2-2|TRBV18
CASSPPAGAAGELFF
TGTGCCAGCTCACCACCGGCAGGGGCGGCCGGGGAGCTGTTTTTT
>-|once|TRBJ1-4|TRBV5-1
CASSLGGSNEKLFF
TGCGCCAGCAGCTTGGGGGGCTCCAATGAAAAACTGTTTTTT
>TRBD1|few|TRBJ1-5|TRBV6-1
CASSARQGTRNQPQHF
TGTGCCAGCAGTGCCCGACAGGGGACACGAAATCAGCCCCAGCATTTT
>-|-|TRBJ1-1|TRBV5-4
CASSSLVGTTTEAFF
TGTGCCAGCAGCAGCTTAGTAGGGACTACCACTGAAGCTTTCTTT
>TRBD1|-|TRBJ2-7|TRBV30
CAWSTGQGAGEQYF
TGTGCCTGGAGTACGGGACAGGGGGCCGGGGAGCAGTACTTC
>-|-|TRBJ1-5|TRBV28
CASSFPPPGNQPQHF
TGTGCCAGCAGTTTCCCGCCCCCCGGGAATCAGCCCCAGCATTTT
>TRBD1|-|TRBJ1-1|TRBV4-1
CASSQVRGLSTEAFF
TGCGCCAGCAGCCAAGTCAGGGGGCTGAGTACTGAAGCTTTCTTT
>TRBD1|-|TRBJ2-1|TRBV19
CAVSRGSSYNEQFF
TGTGCCGTATCCAGGGGGAGCTCCTACAATGAGCAGTTCTTC
>TRBD2|-|TRBJ2-5|TRBV5-4
CASSYSGVQETQYF
TGTGCCAGCAGCTATAGCGGGGTACAAGAGACCCAGTACTTC
>TRBD1|-|TRBJ1-2|TRBV20-1
CSAETGVGYTF
TGCAGTGCTGAAACAGGGGTCGGCTACACCTTC
>TRBD1|-|TRBJ2-7|TRBV30
CAWSVRPGTGRYEQYF
TGTGCCTGGAGTGTACGTCCCGGGACAGGACGCTACGAGCAGTACTTC
>-|-|TRBJ2-7|TRBV7-2
CASSLLAPYEQYF
TGTGCCAGCAGCTTATTAGCCCCCTACGAGCAGTACTTC
>-|-|TRBJ1-4|TRBV28
CASSVDRLNEKLFF
TGTGCCAGCAGTGTAGACAGACTGAATGAAAAACTGTTTTTT
>-|-|TRBJ2-3|TRBV10-3
CAIREGGSDTQYF
TGTGCCATCAGGGAGGGGGGGTCAGATACGCAGTATTTT
>TRBD2|-|TRBJ2-7|TRBV5-4
CATRLAPSSYEQYF
TGTGCCACCAGACTAGCGCCGAGCTCCTACGAGCAGTACTTC
>-|-|TRBJ1-2|TRBV18
CASSPSVADGYTF
TGTGCCAGCTCACCATCCGTGGCAGATGGCTACACCTTC
>TRBD2|-|TRBJ2-1|TRBV7-9
CASSLNLAGVNEQFF
TGTGCCAGCAGCTTAAATTTAGCGGGAGTAAATGAGCAGTTCTTC
>-|-|TRBJ2-4|TRBV2
CASSHREETKDIQYF
TGTGCCAGCTCCCATAGGGAGGAAACCAAAGACATTCAGTACTTC
>TRBD1|-|TRBJ1-2|TRBV19
CASSLGQGASYTF
TGTGCCAGTAGCCTCGGACAGGGAGCAAGCTACACCTTC
>TRBD1|-|TRBJ2-1|TRBV4-1
CASSHKDRGKSYNEQFF
TGCGCCAGCAGCCATAAGGACAGGGGAAAATCCTACAATGAGCAGTTCTTC
>TRBD2|-|TRBJ2-3|TRBV2
CASSREGSTDTQYF
TGTGCCAGCTCACGGGAGGGTAGCACAGATACGCAGTATTTT
>-|-|TRBJ2-5|TRBV7-2
CASTNTGTQYF
TGTGCCAGCACCAACACGGGGACCCAGTACTTC
>-|-|TRBJ1-6|TRBV5-6
CASSLIAAGSRSPLHF
TGTGCCAGCAGCTTGATTGCAGCAGGGTCTCGGTCACCCCTCCACTTT
>-|few|TRBJ1-1|TRBV4-1
CASSQVGQANTEAFF
TGCGCCAGCAGCCAAGTGGGGCAGGCGAACACTGAAGCTTTCTTT
>-|-|TRBJ1-1|TRBV10-3
CAISDRGDTEAFF
TGTGCCATCAGTGACAGGGGTGACACTGAAGCTTTCTTT
>-|-|TRBJ2-3|TRBV7-6
CASSLGVGSTDTQYF
TGTGCCAGCAGCTTAGGGGTGGGCAGCACAGATACGCAGTATTTT
>TRBD1|once|TRBJ2-2|TRBV11-3
CASSSDSGQGSTGELFF
TGTGCCAGCAGCTCGGACTCGGGACAGGGGTCCACCGGGGAGCTGTTTTTT
>-|-|TRBJ1-1|TRBV10-3
CAISNPGSEAFF
TGTGCCATCAGCAACCCGGGATCTGAAGCTTTCTTT
>-|-|TRBJ2-3|TRBV11-3
CASSLTTASTDTQYF
TGTGCCAGCAGCTTAACCACAGCTAGCACAGATACGCAGTATTTT
>-|-|TRBJ1-1|TRBV11-1
CASSFLAGNIGTEAFF
TGTGCCAGCAGCTTTTTGGCAGGGAATATCGGCACTGAAGCTTTCTTT
>-|-|TRBJ1-6|TRBV30
CAWSVQDNSPLHF
TGTGCCTGGAGTGTACAGGATAATTCACCCCTCCACTTT
>TRBD1|-|TRBJ1-2|TRBV5-8
CATAQGVAYGYTF
TGTGCCACCGCACAGGGGGTAGCATATGGCTACACCTTC
>TRBD2|-|TRBJ2-7|TRBV7-9
CASRRLAGGEYEQYF
TGTGCCAGCAGGCGGCTAGCGGGAGGGGAGTACGAGCAGTACTTC
>-|-|TRBJ1-2|TRBV30
CAWSVRGSGYTF
TGTGCCTGGAGTGTACGGGGGTCCGGCTACACCTTC
>TRBD2|-|TRBJ2-7|TRBV28
CASSFSGTLAAYEQYF
TGTGCCAGCAGTTTCTCGGGAACCCTAGCGGCCTACGAGCAGTACTTC